A single sample gave rise to the 5 T cell receptor beta chains below, sequenced in a study of blood T cell repertoires in COVID-19 (TCRdb year 2020). The library was generated by the immunoSEQ multiplex PCR assay. TCRdb provides this immuneACCESS table in a form limited to in-frame rearrangements. Some clones are lacking; in checked studies, under half of them reflect an unresolved V gene, and why the rest are absent is not known. The sample yields some 100,000 clones; roughly 92% were counted once. The ten most abundant clones make up less than 2.5% of the sample. The sequencing input was peripheral blood. The receptors were gathered from a man aged 50 to 59 with active COVID-19.

J is TRBJ1-4 and V is TRBV5-4; 7 bases are shared with TRBD1. The germline V gene has CDR1 SGHNT and CDR2 YYREEE (reference sequence). CDR3 length equals 16 residues. V was clipped by 4 bases and J by 3 bases; unmatched bases: 9. The CDR3 nucleotides are TGTGCCAGCAGCGCGGGACAGTCCGTCCCTAATGAAAAACTGTTTTTT. It specifies CASSAGQSVPNEKLFF.

This clone has only a few counts. The chain uses TRBV7-2 and TRBJ2-1; no reliable D call. Looked up from germline, CDR1 is SGHTA and CDR2 is FQGNSA. Trimming took 0 bases from V and 5 from J, leaving 5 bases between them. The CDR3 has 13 amino acids. CDR3 nucleotide sequence: TGTGCCAGCAGCTTAGCCCGAGACAATGAGCAGTTCTTC. Protein product: CASSLARDNEQFF.

As regards this clone: This sample also contains other DNA sequences that code for the same CDR3. The V call is TRBV7-2, the J call TRBJ2-2; D gene uncertain. CDR3 length: 14 amino acids. V lost 1 base to trimming and J lost 1 base, with 4 bases between them. Per germline, CDR1 SGHTA and CDR2 FQGNSA. CDR3 bases: TGTGCCAGCAGCTTAGACAGGAACACCGGGGAGCTGTTTTTT. This sequence encodes CASSLDRNTGELFF. Together with reference TRBV7-2 and TRBJ2-2, the CDR3 gives the full variable domain: GAGVSQSPSNKVTEKGKDVELRCDPISGHTALYWYRQSLGQGLEFLIYFQGNSAPDKSGLPSDRFSAERTGGSVSTLTIQRTQQEDSAVYLCASSLDRNTGELFFGEGSRLTVL.

The rearrangement joins TRBV28 to TRBJ1-1; TRBD1 matches 10 bases. CDR1 is MDHEN and CDR2 is SYDVKM in the germline V gene. The CDR3 contains 14 residues. The trim removed 4 bases at V and 9 bases at J, leaving 8 bases unmatched. CDR3 protein: CASSSPGQGGKAFF. The CDR3 bases are TGTGCCAGCAGTTCTCCTGGACAGGGGGGAAAAGCTTTCTTT.

V gene TRBV5-6 combines with J gene TRBJ2-5; 10 bases fit TRBD1. Germline trimming cut 3 bases from V and 5 bases from J; bases unmatched to any gene: 4. CDR3 length: 14 amino acids. The germline CDR1 and CDR2 sequences are SGHDT and YYEEEE. The DNA for the CDR3 is TGTGCCAGCAGCTCCTGGGACAGGGGCGAGACCCAGTACTTC. Residues: CASSSWDRGETQYF.